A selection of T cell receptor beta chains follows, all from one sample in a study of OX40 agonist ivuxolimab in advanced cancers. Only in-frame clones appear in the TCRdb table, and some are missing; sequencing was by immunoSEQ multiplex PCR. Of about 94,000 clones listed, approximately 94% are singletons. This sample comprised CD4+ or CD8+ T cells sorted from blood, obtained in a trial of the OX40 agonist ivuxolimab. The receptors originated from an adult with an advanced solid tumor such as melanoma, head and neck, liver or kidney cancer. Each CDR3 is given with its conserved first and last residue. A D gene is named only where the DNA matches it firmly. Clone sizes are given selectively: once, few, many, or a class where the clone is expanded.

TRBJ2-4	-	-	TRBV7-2	CASSLVTVKDIQYF	TGTGCCAGCAGCTTAGTAACAGTTAAGGACATTCAGTACTTC
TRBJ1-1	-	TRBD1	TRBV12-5	CASEGQVNTEAFF	TGTGCTAGTGAAGGACAGGTGAACACTGAAGCTTTCTTT
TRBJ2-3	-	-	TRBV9	CASSVGGGGLRTDTQYF	TGTGCCAGCAGCGTAGGTGGCGGGGGCCTTCGCACAGATACGCAGTATTTT
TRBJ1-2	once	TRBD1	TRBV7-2	CASSRPTGVYGYTF	TGTGCCAGCAGCCGACCTACAGGGGTCTATGGCTACACCTTC
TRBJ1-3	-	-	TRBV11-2	CASSPGGTANTIYF	TGTGCCAGCAGCCCCGGGGGCACGGCGAACACCATATATTTT
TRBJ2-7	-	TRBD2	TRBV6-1	CASSLERGGVNEQYF	TGTGCCAGCAGTCTTGAGCGGGGGGGCGTAAACGAGCAGTACTTC
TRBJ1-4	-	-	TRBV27	CASSPDEKLFF	TGTGCCAGCAGTCCCGATGAAAAACTGTTTTTT
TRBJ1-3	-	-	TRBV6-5	CASSSRSPVSGNTIYF	TGTGCCAGCAGTTCCCGTTCCCCCGTCTCTGGAAACACCATATATTTT
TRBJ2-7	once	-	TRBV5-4	CASSLDGTRTYEQYF	TGTGCCAGCAGCTTAGACGGGACACGAACCTACGAGCAGTACTTC
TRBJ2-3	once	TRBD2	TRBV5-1	CASSPRGARTDTQYF	TGCGCCAGCAGCCCGCGGGGGGCCCGCACAGATACGCAGTATTTT
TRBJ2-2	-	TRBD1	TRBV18	CASSPPGQGGTGELFF	TGTGCCAGCTCACCTCCCGGACAGGGGGGCACCGGGGAGCTGTTTTTT
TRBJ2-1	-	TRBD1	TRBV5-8	CASSVQGALGNEQFF	TGTGCCAGCAGCGTACAGGGGGCGCTTGGCAATGAGCAGTTCTTC
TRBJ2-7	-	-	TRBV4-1	CASSQVRGKSPYEQYF	TGCGCCAGCAGCCAAGTCCGCGGGAAGTCCCCCTACGAGCAGTACTTC
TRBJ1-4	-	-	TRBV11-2	CASSTGPTRTPNEKLFF	TGTGCCAGCAGCACCGGACCGACCCGGACTCCTAATGAAAAACTGTTTTTT
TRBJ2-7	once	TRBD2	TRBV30	CAWRGTRVEQYF	TGTGCCTGGAGGGGGACTAGAGTCGAGCAGTACTTC
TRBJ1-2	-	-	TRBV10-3	CAISVAGPVNYGYTF	TGTGCCATCAGTGTTGCGGGGCCTGTTAACTATGGCTACACCTTC
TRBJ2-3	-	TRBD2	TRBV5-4	CASSLRGRAVDTQYF	TGTGCCAGCAGCTTGAGAGGGAGGGCCGTAGATACGCAGTATTTT
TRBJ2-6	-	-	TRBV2	CASSASGGANVLTF	TGTGCCAGCAGTGCCTCGGGGGGGGCCAACGTCCTGACTTTC
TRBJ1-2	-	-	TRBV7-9	CASSPTGPSYGYTF	TGTGCCAGCAGCCCAACAGGTCCCTCCTATGGCTACACCTTC
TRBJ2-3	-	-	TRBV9	CASSLQAGQPTDTQYF	TGTGCCAGCAGCCTTCAAGCGGGACAGCCAACAGATACGCAGTATTTT
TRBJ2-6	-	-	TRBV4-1	CASSQDTPSGASSGANVLTF	TGCGCCAGCAGCCAAGATACCCCCTCCGGGGCGAGCTCTGGGGCCAACGTCCTGACTTTC
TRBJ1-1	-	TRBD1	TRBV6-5	CASSWDRSMNTEAFF	TGTGCCAGCAGTTGGGACAGATCAATGAACACTGAAGCTTTCTTT
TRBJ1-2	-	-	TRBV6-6	CVTRRQAINYGYTF	TGTGTTACCCGTCGGCAGGCGATTAACTATGGCTACACCTTC
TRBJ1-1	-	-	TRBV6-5	CASSYGGLGRRTEAFF	TGTGCCAGCAGTTACGGCGGATTGGGGCGGCGGACTGAAGCTTTCTTT
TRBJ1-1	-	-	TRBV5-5	CASSLRAGINMNTEAFF	TGTGCCAGCAGCTTGAGGGCAGGGATTAATATGAACACTGAAGCTTTCTTT
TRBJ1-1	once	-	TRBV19	CASSMALGGTVKTEAFF	TGTGCCAGTAGTATGGCCCTAGGAGGGACTGTGAAGACTGAAGCTTTCTTT
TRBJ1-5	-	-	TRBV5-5	CASSFGSLTHQPQHF	TGTGCCAGCAGCTTTGGCTCGCTAACTCATCAGCCCCAGCATTTT
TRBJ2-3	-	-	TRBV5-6	CASSLGAGAPTDTQYF	TGTGCCAGCAGCTTGGGGGCGGGGGCACCCACAGATACGCAGTATTTT
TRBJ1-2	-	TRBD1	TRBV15	CATSRPYGQDRQLNYGYTF	TGTGCCACCAGCAGACCTTATGGACAGGACCGACAGCTGAACTATGGCTACACCTTC
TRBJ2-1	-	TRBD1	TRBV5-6	CASSLEQGAHNEQFF	TGTGCCAGCAGCTTGGAACAGGGGGCCCACAATGAGCAGTTCTTC
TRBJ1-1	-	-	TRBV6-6	CASSYTRSGDTEAFF	TGTGCCAGCAGTTACACCCGATCTGGGGACACTGAAGCTTTCTTT
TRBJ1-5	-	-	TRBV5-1	CASSAGGGPNQPQHF	TGCGCCAGCAGCGCTGGTGGAGGACCCAATCAGCCCCAGCATTTT
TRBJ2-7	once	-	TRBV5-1	CASSPWLAGFDEQYF	TGCGCCAGCAGCCCCTGGTTGGCAGGGTTCGACGAGCAGTACTTC
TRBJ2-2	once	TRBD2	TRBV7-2	CASSPPGLAAYTGELFF	TGTGCCAGCAGCCCACCGGGACTAGCGGCTTACACCGGGGAGCTGTTTTTT
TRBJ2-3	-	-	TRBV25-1	CASSGVRLGFGRDTQYF	TGTGCCAGCAGTGGGGTCCGTTTAGGGTTCGGGCGAGATACGCAGTATTTT
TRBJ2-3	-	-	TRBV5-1	CASSWTLSQHTDTQYF	TGCGCCAGCAGCTGGACTCTGTCACAGCACACAGATACGCAGTATTTT
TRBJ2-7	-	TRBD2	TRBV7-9	CASSPGTSGRFGEQYF	TGTGCCAGCAGCCCTGGGACTAGCGGGAGGTTCGGCGAGCAGTACTTC
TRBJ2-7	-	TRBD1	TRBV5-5	CASSSLTTGGYEQYF	TGTGCCAGCAGCTCCCTTACGACAGGGGGCTACGAGCAGTACTTC
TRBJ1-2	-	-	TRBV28	CASSFIDRGYTF	TGTGCCAGCAGTTTCATAGACCGTGGCTACACCTTC
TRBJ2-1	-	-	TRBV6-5	CASSSGVTHEQFF	TGTGCCAGCAGTTCCGGCGTAACCCATGAGCAGTTCTTC
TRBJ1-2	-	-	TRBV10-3	CAIRGTDHGYTF	TGTGCCATCAGGGGGACTGACCATGGCTACACCTTC
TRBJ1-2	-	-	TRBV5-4	CASSPQLQGNDGYTF	TGTGCCAGCAGCCCTCAGTTACAGGGAAACGATGGCTACACCTTC
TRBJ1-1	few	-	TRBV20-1	CSARDLPGAFF	TGCAGTGCTAGAGATCTCCCTGGAGCTTTCTTT
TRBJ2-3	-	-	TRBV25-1	CASSGGPDTQYF	TGTGCCAGCAGTGGAGGGCCAGATACGCAGTATTTT
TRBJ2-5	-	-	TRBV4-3	CASALLEGETQYF	TGCGCCAGCGCCCTCCTGGAGGGTGAGACCCAGTACTTC
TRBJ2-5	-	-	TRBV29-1	CSVVPWRGPQETQYF	TGCAGCGTTGTCCCTTGGCGGGGGCCTCAAGAGACCCAGTACTTC
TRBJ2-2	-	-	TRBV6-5	CASSYVGSVGGELFF	TGTGCCAGCAGTTACGTGGGATCTGTAGGCGGGGAGCTGTTTTTT